This TCR beta chain was documented in a study of somatic mutations in cytotoxic T cells in rheumatoid arthritis. Overall study context: Patient blood (roughly 30 ml EDTA) was collected right after diagnosis, preceding any treatment.

Between the trimmed V and J ends, which lost 5 bases and 3 bases, there was a span of 11 bases. This CDR3 is 14 amino acids long. In germline, CDR1 is MNHEY, CDR2 SMNVEV (reference sequence). Authors' data handling: Seldom did patient CD8+ clones exceeding 1% match published virus-specific TCRB sequences. Some clones are missing from TCRdb's copy, which holds only in-frame ones; the method was immunoSEQ multiplex PCR. V and J calls plus clone size are reproduced from that table; the DNA served to infer D and trimming. The sample lists roughly 20,000 clones, around 86% occurring once. V gene TRBV27 combines with J gene TRBJ2-1, with D uncertain. The sample consisted of CD8+ T cells sorted from blood. The clonotype comes from an adult with rheumatoid arthritis. CDR3 sequence: CASSPHALYNEQFF. The CDR3 nucleotides read TGTGCCAGCAGTCCCCACGCTCTCTACAATGAGCAGTTCTTC.